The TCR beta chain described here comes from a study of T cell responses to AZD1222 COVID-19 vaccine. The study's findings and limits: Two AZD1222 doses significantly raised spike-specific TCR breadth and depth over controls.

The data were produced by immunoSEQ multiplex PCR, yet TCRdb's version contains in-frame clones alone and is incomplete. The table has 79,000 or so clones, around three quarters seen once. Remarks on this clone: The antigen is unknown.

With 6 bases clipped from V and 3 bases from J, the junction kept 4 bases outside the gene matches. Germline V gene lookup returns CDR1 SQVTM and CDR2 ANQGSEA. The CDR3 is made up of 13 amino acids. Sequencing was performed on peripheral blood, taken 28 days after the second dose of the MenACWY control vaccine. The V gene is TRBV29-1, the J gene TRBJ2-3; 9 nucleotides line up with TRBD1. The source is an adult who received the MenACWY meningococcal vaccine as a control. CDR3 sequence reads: CSVGQGGTDTQYF. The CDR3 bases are TGCAGCGTGGGACAGGGCGGGACAGATACGCAGTATTTT.